A single sample is the source of the 6 T cell receptor beta chains below, sequenced in a study of early stage breast cancer tumors. Data came from immunoSEQ multiplex PCR; TCRdb stores just in-frame clones and leaves some out. This sample has fewer than 50,000 clones, with around two thirds found just once. Sequences were obtained from blood. The receptor set was obtained from a person aged 50-59 years with breast cancer.

The chain couples TRBV12-5 to TRBJ2-1, with 10 bases matching TRBD1. Germline V gives CDR1 LGHNT, CDR2 FRNRAP. V was clipped by 7 bases and J by 4 bases; unmatched bases: 4. The CDR3 is 14 residues long. CDR3 amino acids: CASVPDRGYNEQFF. The CDR3 DNA reads as TGTGCTAGTGTTCCGGACAGGGGGTACAATGAGCAGTTCTTC. Together with reference TRBV12-5 and TRBJ2-1, the CDR3 gives the full variable domain: DARVTQTPRHKVTEMGQEVTMRCQPILGHNTVFWYRQTMMQGLELLAYFRNRAPLDDSGMPKDRFSAEMPDATLATLKIQPSEPRDSAVYFCASVPDRGYNEQFFGPGTRLTVL.

The rearrangement links TRBV5-1 to TRBJ2-7, with 10 nucleotides matching TRBD2. Per the germline V gene, CDR1 is SGHRS and CDR2 is YFSETQ. This CDR3 contains 15 residues. V gave up 3 bases and J gave up 0 bases; unmatched junction bases: 3. The CDR3 region is CASSSGTSVSYEQYF. In DNA form, the CDR3 reads TGCGCCAGCAGCTCCGGGACTAGCGTCTCCTACGAGCAGTACTTC.

This chain links TRBV7-9 with TRBJ1-1; D not resolved. The V gene lost 1 base and the J gene lost 1 base, with 10 bases spanning the gap. The germline CDR1 and CDR2 sequences are SEHNR and FQNEAQ (reference sequence). The CDR3 length is 15 residues. The CDR3 is CASSLDRGWNTEAFF. CDR3 in DNA: TGTGCCAGCAGCTTAGACCGGGGTTGGAACACTGAAGCTTTCTTT.

This clone came up a few times. This chain joins TRBV7-6 and TRBJ2-1, with a tentative D call TRBD1 (5 bases). The V end was cut by 3 bases, the J end by 3 bases, with 9 bases between. The germline V gene encodes CDR1 SGHVS and CDR2 FNYEAQ. The CDR3 consists of 14 residues. CDR3 nucleotides: TGTGCCAGCAGCTTTCAGGGCCTCTACAATGAGCAGTTCTTC. It yields the protein CASSFQGLYNEQFF.

This clone was observed a few times. The rearrangement links TRBV15 to TRBJ1-5; D uncertain. Germline CDR1 is LNHNV and CDR2 is YYDKDF (reference sequence). The CDR3 has 13 residues. With 6 bases removed from V and 3 bases from J, the gap between germline ends came to 9 bases. The CDR3 nucleotides are TGTGCCACCAGGGCAGGAAACAATCAGCCCCAGCATTTT. Translating gives CATRAGNNQPQHF.

Within the sample, this clone is medium-sized (0.01 to 0.1%). The CDR3 region is CASSLTGGTYEQYF. The CDR3 coding sequence is TGTGCCAGTAGTTTAACGGGAGGAACCTACGAGCAGTACTTC. The rearrangement joins TRBV19 to TRBJ2-7; 7 positions match TRBD2. Germline V CDR1 and CDR2: LNHDA, SQIVND (reference sequence). CDR3 length: 14 residues. The ends lost 5 bases at V and 2 bases at J; junction bases unmatched: 6.